This is a list of T cell receptor beta chains from one sample in a study of regulatory T cells in long-lasting Graves disease. TCRdb processed the multiplex PCR reads anew with MiXCR; each CDR3 protein has one entry. The data show 450,000 to 650,000 distinct CDR3 sequences, about 16% seen once. This sample was shared with a second study, whose subject was T cells in Graves' hyperthyroidism and ophthalmopathy.

Source: peripheral blood mononuclear cells (PBMCs), taken at new diagnosis, from a patient treated with antithyroid drugs. These receptors came from a woman aged 35 to 59 with Graves disease. Each CDR3 is given with its conserved first and last residue. D genes are given only for firm matches. Clone sizes are given selectively: once, few, many, or a class where the clone is expanded.

clone_size j_call v_call d_call cdr3_aa cdr3_nt
many TRBJ2-7 TRBV13 TRBD2 CASSQLEVAGGPSYEQYF TGTGCCAGCAGCCAGCTTGAGGTAGCGGGGGGTCCCTCCTACGAGCAGTACTTC
- TRBJ1-2 TRBV4-1 - CASSQPLTYEWNYGYTF TGCGCCAGCAGCCAACCCTTGACCTACGAGTGGAACTATGGCTACACCTTC
few TRBJ2-5 TRBV3-1 - CASSHTGTPQETQYF TGTGCCAGCAGCCACACCGGGACACCCCAAGAGACCCAGTACTTC
few TRBJ1-4 TRBV7-9 - CASSLAEVEGGKLFF TGTGCCAGCAGCTTAGCTGAGGTGGAGGGGGGAAAACTGTTTTTT
few TRBJ1-2 TRBV28 - CASSYNRAFYGYTF TGTGCCAGCAGTTACAACAGGGCCTTCTATGGCTACACCTTC
- TRBJ1-5 TRBV28 - CASSFETTAQPQHF TGTGCCAGCAGTTTCGAGACAACGGCACAGCCCCAGCATTTT
many TRBJ1-1 TRBV30 - CAWSTGWNTEAFF TGTGCCTGGAGTACCGGGTGGAACACTGAAGCTTTCTTT
many TRBJ1-1 TRBV12-3/TRBV12-4 - CASSFWSTEAFF TGTGCCAGCAGTTTTTGGAGCACTGAAGCTTTCTTT
- TRBJ1-5 TRBV18 - CASSTNNQPQHF TGTGCCAGCTCAACGAACAATCAGCCCCAGCATTTT
- TRBJ2-7 TRBV5-6 - CASSLYPSSYEQYF TGTGCCAGCAGCTTGTACCCGAGCTCCTACGAGCAGTACTTC
many TRBJ1-4 TRBV6-5 - CASSYSYGEGETNEKLFF TGTGCCAGCAGTTACTCGTACGGGGAAGGGGAGACTAATGAAAAACTGTTTTTT
few TRBJ1-5 TRBV6-5 - CASSYTSLGSSNQPQHF TGTGCCAGCAGTTACACTTCTTTAGGTTCTAGCAATCAGCCCCAGCATTTT
- TRBJ1-6 TRBV4-1 - CASSQGTVTGSPLHF TGCGCCAGCAGCCAAGGGACCGTCACGGGATCACCCCTCCACTTT
few TRBJ2-7 TRBV19 - CASSIGVGPYEQYF TGTGCCAGTAGTATAGGGGTCGGTCCCTACGAGCAGTACTTC
many TRBJ2-5 TRBV18 - CASSPRGTGWGQETQYF TGTGCCAGCTCACCACGAGGAACAGGATGGGGGCAAGAGACCCAGTACTTC
many TRBJ2-1 TRBV12-3/TRBV12-4 - CASSLAGGPWGVGPDEQFF TGTGCCAGCAGTTTAGCGGGGGGGCCGTGGGGGGTGGGTCCTGATGAGCAGTTCTTC
few TRBJ2-1 TRBV9 - CASSPWSANDEQFF TGTGCCAGCAGCCCCTGGTCAGCTAACGATGAGCAGTTCTTC
many TRBJ1-1 TRBV2 - CASSLNAGGRAFF TGTGCCAGCAGTTTAAATGCGGGGGGACGGGCTTTCTTT
few TRBJ1-1 TRBV19 - CASSSGRGGTEAFF TGTGCCAGTAGTAGTGGGAGGGGAGGCACTGAAGCTTTCTTT
many TRBJ2-1 TRBV11-2 TRBD2 CASSSTSAYVDEQFF TGTGCCAGCAGCTCAACTAGCGCGTATGTCGATGAGCAGTTCTTC
- TRBJ2-3 TRBV7-3 - CASSLQGQGTDTQYF TGTGCCAGCAGCTTACAGGGGCAAGGCACAGATACGCAGTATTTT
many TRBJ1-2 TRBV7-8 - CASSPRPVDAEDGYTF TGTGCCAGCAGCCCGAGACCCGTCGATGCCGAGGATGGCTACACCTTC
many TRBJ1-2 TRBV12-3/TRBV12-4 TRBD1 CASSPSTGILGYTF TGTGCCAGCAGTCCCTCGACAGGGATCTTAGGCTACACCTTC
many TRBJ1-6 TRBV5-1 - CASSTLRGNNSPLHF TGCGCCAGCAGCACCCTGAGGGGAAATAATTCACCCCTCCACTTT
- TRBJ2-1 TRBV18 TRBD2 CASSPGGGAYNEQFF TGTGCCAGCTCCCCTGGCGGGGGAGCCTACAATGAGCAGTTCTTC
once TRBJ2-2 TRBV11-3 - CASSLVSRFTDPENTGELFF TGTGCCAGCAGCTTAGTATCACGTTTTACAGATCCCGAGAACACCGGGGAGCTGTTTTTT
few TRBJ2-5 TRBV7-9 TRBD1 CASSQGWAGGSQETQYF TGTGCCAGCAGCCAAGGTTGGGCAGGGGGCTCCCAAGAGACCCAGTACTTC
few TRBJ1-6 TRBV3-1 - CASSPRANFNSPLHF TGTGCCAGCAGCCCCCGGGCTAACTTTAATTCACCCCTCCACTTT
many TRBJ2-3 TRBV5-1 - CASSGKVAVTDTQYF TGCGCCAGCTCAGGCAAGGTGGCGGTCACAGATACGCAGTATTTT